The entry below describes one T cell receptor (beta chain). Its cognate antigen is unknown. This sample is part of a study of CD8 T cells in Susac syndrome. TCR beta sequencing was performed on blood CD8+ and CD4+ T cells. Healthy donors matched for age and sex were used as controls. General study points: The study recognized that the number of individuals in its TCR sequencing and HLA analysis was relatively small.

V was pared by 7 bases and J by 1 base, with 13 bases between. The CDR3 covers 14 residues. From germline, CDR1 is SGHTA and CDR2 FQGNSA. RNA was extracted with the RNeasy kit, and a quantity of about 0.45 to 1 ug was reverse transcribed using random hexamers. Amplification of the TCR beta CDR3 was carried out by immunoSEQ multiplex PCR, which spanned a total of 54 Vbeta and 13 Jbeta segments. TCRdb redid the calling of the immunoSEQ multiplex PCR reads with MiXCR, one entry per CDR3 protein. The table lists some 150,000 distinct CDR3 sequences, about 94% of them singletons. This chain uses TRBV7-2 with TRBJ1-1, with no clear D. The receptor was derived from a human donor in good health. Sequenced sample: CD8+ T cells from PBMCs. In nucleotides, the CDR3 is TGTGCCAGCAAAACCGATGGGTCGAACACTGAAGCTTTCTTT. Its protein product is CASKTDGSNTEAFF.